The 30 T cell receptor beta chains below were found in one sample sequenced in a study of Ad26.COV2.S vaccination and SARS-CoV-2 variants. Generated by immunoSEQ multiplex PCR, the TCRdb table keeps only in-frame clones and is missing some. The table has 240,000 or so clones, 88% seen once. Treatment given: roughly 20 received Ad26.COV2.S at low or high dose, single or two shots; 5 received placebo; per-sample allocation not given. It was on day 63 after the first vaccine or placebo injection that samples were taken. Sequenced material: peripheral blood, taken in a trial of Ad26.COV2.S vaccine versus placebo. These receptors were collected from a person aged 18 to 59 who received the Ad26.COV2.S COVID-19 vaccine or a placebo.

The chain links TRBV11-2 to TRBJ2-2; D is undetermined. Germline V lookup: CDR1 SGHAT, CDR2 FQNNGV. V was shortened by 5 bases and J by 6 bases, with 13 bases between the two germline ends. CDR3 length: 14 amino acids. CDR3 in DNA: TGTGCCAGCAGCCCTCTCAATGCCGCCGGGGAGCTGTTTTTT. It yields the protein CASSPLNAAGELFF.

V usage is TRBV2 and J usage is TRBJ1-4, with TRBD1 identical over 8 bases. The ends lost 5 bases at V and 8 bases at J; junction bases unmatched: 10. Germline V lookup: CDR1 SNHLY, CDR2 FYNNEI. The CDR3 is made up of 15 amino acids. In DNA, the CDR3 is TGTGCCAGCAGTCGACAGGGGATCCGGGAAGAAAAACTGTTTTTT. Its protein is CASSRQGIREEKLFF.

This clone was seen a handful of times. The chain recombines TRBV11-2 with TRBJ2-7; the D call may be TRBD1 or TRBD2 (5 bases each). Germline CDR1 is SGHAT and CDR2 is FQNNGV. The CDR3 is made up of 16 amino acids. The V end was cut by 1 base, the J end by 1 base, with 14 bases between. CDR3 sequence: CASSLVIGTGSYEQYF. The CDR3, as DNA: TGTGCCAGCAGCTTAGTAATCGGGACGGGGTCCTACGAGCAGTACTTC. Drawing the rest from reference TRBV11-2 and TRBJ2-7, the complete variable domain is EAGVAQSPRYKIIEKRQSVAFWCNPISGHATLYWYQQILGQGPKLLIQFQNNGVVDDSQLPKDRFSAERLKGVDSTLKIQPAKLEDSAVYLCASSLVIGTGSYEQYFGPGTRLTVT.

This sequence joins TRBV15 and TRBJ2-1; D gene ambiguous. With 3 bases removed from V and 8 bases from J, the gap between germline ends came to 14 bases. CDR3 length: 14 residues. The germline V gene encodes CDR1 LNHNV and CDR2 YYDKDF (reference sequence). CDR3 nucleotide sequence: TGTGCCACCAGCAGGGCAGGTTCAACCCATGAGCAGTTCTTC. It specifies CATSRAGSTHEQFF.

The rearrangement uses TRBV7-9 and TRBJ1-5, with a tentative D call TRBD1 (6 bases). The CDR3 has 14 residues. Trimming shortened V by 4 bases and J by 6 bases, and 13 bases separated the two germline ends. Germline CDR1 SEHNR, CDR2 FQNEAQ (reference sequence). The DNA for the CDR3 is TGTGCCAGCAGCTCCGCAGGGGAGCCTCAGCCCCAGCATTTT. Translating gives CASSSAGEPQPQHF.

The V call is TRBV19, the J call TRBJ1-2; D uncertain. This CDR3 contains 14 residues. Per germline, CDR1 LNHDA and CDR2 SQIVND (reference sequence). The ends were cut back, 3 bases at V and 2 bases at J, with 10 bases in the middle. The DNA of the CDR3 is TGTGCCAGTAGTATTATAGGAATGAACTATGGCTACACCTTC. Translating it yields CASSIIGMNYGYTF.

The chain uses TRBV5-6 and TRBJ2-3; 12 bases agree with TRBD2. In germline, CDR1 is SGHDT, CDR2 YYEEEE. The trim removed 4 bases at V and 5 bases at J, leaving 11 bases unmatched. The CDR3 runs 17 residues. The CDR3 here is CASSPLAGGGFGDTQYF. The CDR3 DNA reads as TGTGCCAGCAGCCCCCTAGCGGGAGGGGGCTTCGGAGATACGCAGTATTTT. Full variable domain (outside the CDR3, taken from reference TRBV5-6 and TRBJ2-3): DAGVTQSPTHLIKTRGQQVTLRCSPKSGHDTVSWYQQALGQGPQFIFQYYEEEERQRGNFPDRFSGHQFPNYSSELNVNALLLGDSALYLCASSPLAGGGFGDTQYFGPGTRLTVL.

The genes are TRBV5-4 and TRBJ1-4, with a tentative D call TRBD1 (6 bases). V gave up 2 bases and J gave up 8 bases, with 13 bases separating them. Germline V gene data show CDR1 as SGHNT and CDR2 as YYREEE (reference sequence). CDR3 length: 14 residues. The CDR3 DNA sequence: TGTGCCAGCAGCTTTATGGGGGCCAGCGAAAAACTGTTTTTT. Residues: CASSFMGASEKLFF.

In its sample, this clone was seen a few times. The chain recombines TRBV5-4 with TRBJ1-3; 7 bases match TRBD1. Germline CDR1 reads SGHNT; CDR2 reads YYREEE (reference sequence). Trimming took 4 bases from V and 0 from J; bases not matched to a gene: 4. This CDR3 comprises 15 residues. DNA for the CDR3: TGTGCCAGCAGCCCAGCAGGGGGCTCTGGAAACACCATATATTTT. Its protein product is CASSPAGGSGNTIYF.

The chain recombines TRBV7-3 with TRBJ2-1, with a possible D match to TRBD2 (5 bases). V was clipped by 5 bases and J by 0 bases, with 14 bases between them. The germline CDR1 and CDR2 sequences are SGHTA and FQGTGA. This CDR3 is 16 amino acids long. CDR3 coding DNA: TGTGCCAGCAGCCCCTCGGGGTACGGCTCCTACAATGAGCAGTTCTTC. Amino acids: CASSPSGYGSYNEQFF.

The chain uses TRBV6-5 and TRBJ2-2; D unclear. In germline, CDR1 is MNHEY, CDR2 SVGAGI. The CDR3 spans 12 residues. The V gene lost 5 bases and the J gene lost 6 bases, with 7 bases spanning the gap. As DNA, the CDR3 is TGTGCCAGCAGTCTTGACCCCGGGGAGCTGTTTTTT. Residues: CASSLDPGELFF.

This clone occurred a few times. The chain joins TRBV5-1 to TRBJ1-5; 7 nucleotides line up with TRBD1. With 4 bases clipped from V and 0 bases from J, the junction kept 4 bases outside the gene matches. There are 15 residues in the CDR3. Germline CDR1 SGHRS, CDR2 YFSETQ. CDR3 protein: CASSDGTASNQPQHF. The CDR3 DNA sequence: TGCGCCAGCAGCGACGGGACAGCTAGCAATCAGCCCCAGCATTTT.

The chain links TRBV6-5 to TRBJ2-7; 8 nucleotides match TRBD2. CDR1 is MNHEY, CDR2 SVGAGI, per germline. J gave up 6 bases and V 6 bases, and 7 bases lay outside the gene matches. The CDR3 has 13 amino acids. The CDR3 sequence is CASSPAGVGEQYF. Written as DNA, the CDR3 is TGTGCCAGCAGCCCAGCGGGAGTTGGCGAGCAGTACTTC.

This sequence joins TRBV14 and TRBJ2-5; 8 nucleotides agree with TRBD1. Germline trimming cut 3 bases from V and 4 bases from J; bases unmatched to any gene: 7. The CDR3 loop spans 15 amino acids. Per the germline V gene, CDR1 is SGHDN and CDR2 is FVKESK. CDR3 in amino acids: CASSHLQGARETQYF. Here the CDR3 DNA reads TGTGCCAGCAGCCATCTCCAGGGGGCTCGAGAGACCCAGTACTTC.

The chain is built from TRBV7-3 and TRBJ2-6, with 9 bases that match TRBD1. This CDR3 has 20 residues. With 5 bases clipped from V and 0 bases from J, the junction kept 14 bases outside the gene matches. Germline values: CDR1 SGHTA, CDR2 FQGTGA. CDR3 sequence (DNA): TGTGCCAGCAGCCGCGAGGATCCGGGACAGGGAGGCTCTGGGGCCAACGTCCTGACTTTC. It codes for CASSREDPGQGGSGANVLTF.

This chain connects TRBV5-6 to TRBJ2-3; D ambiguous. This CDR3 has 13 residues. From germline, CDR1 is SGHDT and CDR2 YYEEEE. V was cut by 0 bases and J by 4 bases, with 6 bases left in between. CDR3 coding DNA: TGTGCCAGCAGCTTGGGGGTCTCAGATACGCAGTATTTT. Translated, it gives CASSLGVSDTQYF.

The V call is TRBV7-9, the J call TRBJ1-2, with D uncertain. CDR3 length: 13 amino acids. Germline assignment: CDR1 SEHNR and CDR2 FQNEAQ (reference sequence). Trimming removed 3 bases from V and 8 bases from J, with 13 bases in between. CDR3 nucleotides: TGTGCCAGCAGCTTTAATATTCCAGGAGGCTACACCTTC. Its translation: CASSFNIPGGYTF.

The chain recombines TRBV5-4 with TRBJ2-1, with 12 bases that match TRBD2. The V segment lost 4 bases and the J segment 1 base; nucleotides outside the gene matches: 9. Germline V gene lookup returns CDR1 SGHNT and CDR2 YYREEE (reference sequence). CDR3 length: 18 residues. This chain's CDR3 is CASSRGSSGGASYNEQFF. For the CDR3, the DNA is TGTGCCAGCAGCCGGGGTTCTAGCGGGGGGGCGTCCTACAATGAGCAGTTCTTC.

V usage is TRBV6-1 and J usage is TRBJ1-3; perhaps TRBD1 as D (6 bases). Germline V gene sequence: CDR1 MNHNS, CDR2 SASEGT. This CDR3 comprises 16 residues. V gave up 4 bases and J gave up 0 bases, with 13 bases separating them. The CDR3 is CASSVSGVNSGNTIYF. The CDR3 coding sequence is TGTGCCAGCAGTGTGTCAGGGGTCAACTCTGGAAACACCATATATTTT.

This chain connects TRBV5-1 to TRBJ2-1; D is perhaps TRBD1 (6 bases). Germline lookup yields CDR1 SGHRS and CDR2 YFSETQ. Trimming shortened V by 2 bases and J by 4 bases, and 13 bases separated the two germline ends. The CDR3 spans 15 residues. CDR3 region: CASSLGTGQYNEQFF. The CDR3 DNA reads TGCGCCAGCAGCTTAGGAACAGGGCAATACAATGAGCAGTTCTTC.

The CDR3 DNA sequence: TGTGCCAGCAGCGAGGGGGGGCCACGGGGATACGAGCAGTACTTC. Translated: CASSEGGPRGYEQYF. The chain combines TRBV11-2 with TRBJ2-7, with a possible D match to TRBD2 (7 bases). The V gene lost 5 bases and the J gene lost 4 bases, with 18 bases spanning the gap. Germline V gene data show CDR1 as SGHAT and CDR2 as FQNNGV. The CDR3 covers 15 residues.

This chain connects TRBV4-1 to TRBJ2-7, with 13 bases fitting TRBD2. V lost 1 base, J lost 7 bases, and 4 bases stayed unmatched. The length of the CDR3 is 15 residues. CDR1 and CDR2 from the germline V gene are MGHRA and YSYEKL. CDR3 amino acids: CASSQGTSGGWEQYF. In DNA, the CDR3 is TGCGCCAGCAGCCAAGGGACTAGCGGGGGTTGGGAGCAGTACTTC.

This rearrangement joins TRBV9 to TRBJ1-2; 9 bases are shared with TRBD1. CDR3 size: 14 residues. V shed 3 bases and J 4 bases; nucleotides not matched to a gene: 4. The germline V gene encodes CDR1 SGDLS and CDR2 YYNGEE. The CDR3 is CASSAGQGIYGYTF. CDR3 DNA: TGTGCCAGCAGCGCTGGACAGGGGATCTATGGCTACACCTTC. The full variable domain, its missing parts supplied by reference TRBV9 and TRBJ1-2, is DSGVTQTPKHLITATGQRVTLRCSPRSGDLSVYWYQQSLDQGLQFLIQYYNGEERAKGNILERFSAQQFPDLHSELNLSSLELGDSALYFCASSAGQGIYGYTFGSGTRLTVV.

The V call is TRBV5-4, the J call TRBJ1-1; 9 bases are a match to TRBD1. CDR1 is SGHNT and CDR2 is YYREEE in the germline V gene (reference sequence). This CDR3 comprises 14 residues. V lost 4 bases, J lost 1 base, and 2 bases stayed unmatched. The DNA for the CDR3 is TGTGCCAGCAGCCGGACAGGGGAGAACACTGAAGCTTTCTTT. Encoded protein: CASSRTGENTEAFF.

The genes are TRBV12-3 or TRBV12-4 and TRBJ2-7; D gene uncertain. V was trimmed by 7 bases and J by 5 bases, leaving 15 bases between them. CDR3 size: 13 residues. The CDR3: CASTKSRPHEQYF. DNA of the CDR3: TGTGCCAGCACCAAGTCCCGGCCCCACGAGCAGTACTTC.

The chain combines TRBV28 with TRBJ2-7; D might be TRBD2 (6 bases). V shed 10 bases and J shed 2 bases, with 15 bases lying between them. This CDR3 contains 13 residues. Germline V CDR1 and CDR2: MDHEN, SYDVKM. The CDR3 sequence is CAIGRGFPYEQYF. CDR3 DNA sequence: TGTGCCATCGGCCGGGGGTTTCCCTACGAGCAGTACTTC.

This clone was detected a few times. The sample contains more than one DNA sequence encoding this CDR3. The chain recombines TRBV7-9 with TRBJ1-2; D possibly corresponds to TRBD1 (5 bases). The V end was cut by 1 base, the J end by 6 bases, with 6 bases between. CDR3 size: 12 residues. Germline-derived CDR1 and CDR2 are SEHNR and FQNEAQ (reference sequence). The CDR3 region is CASSLDRNGYTF. CDR3 DNA: TGTGCCAGCAGCTTAGACAGGAATGGCTACACCTTC.

The chain links TRBV13 to TRBJ2-1; TRBD1 matches at 11 bases. In germline, CDR1 is PRHDT, CDR2 FYEKMQ (reference sequence). Losses at the gene ends were 5 bases for V and 8 bases for J; bases not matched to a gene: 14. The CDR3 sequence is 17 residues long. The CDR3 region has the DNA TGTGCCAGCAGCCCACCCGGGACAGGGGGTATATTCGATGAGCAGTTCTTC. Translated: CASSPPGTGGIFDEQFF.

The chain joins TRBV5-1 to TRBJ2-3, with 7 bases matching TRBD2. The CDR3 totals 15 residues. V dropped 2 bases and J dropped 6; count of bases not matched to a gene: 9. Per germline, CDR1 SGHRS and CDR2 YFSETQ. CDR3 sequence reads: CASSFMGGGADTQYF. Written as DNA, the CDR3 is TGCGCCAGCAGCTTCATGGGCGGGGGTGCGGATACGCAGTATTTT. The complete variable domain, with remaining parts taken from reference TRBV5-1 and TRBJ2-3, reads KAGVTQTPRYLIKTRGQQVTLSCSPISGHRSVSWYQQTPGQGLQFLFEYFSETQRNKGNFPGRFSGRQFSNSRSEMNVSTLELGDSALYLCASSFMGGGADTQYFGPGTRLTVL.

The chain carries TRBV7-6 and TRBJ1-6; possible D gene TRBD1, 5 bases. Trimming took off 5 bases at V and 3 bases at J, with 14 bases between the two ends. CDR1 and CDR2 from the germline V gene are SGHVS and FNYEAQ. The CDR3 is 16 residues long. The CDR3 sequence is CASSRGRADYNSPLHF. CDR3 sequence (DNA): TGTGCCAGCAGCCGGGGGAGGGCCGACTATAATTCACCCCTCCACTTT.